Here is one T cell receptor (beta chain) with its context. Cohorts were based on clinical histories the participants reported. The data are from a study of blood T cell repertoires in COVID-19. The table came from immunoSEQ multiplex PCR; TCRdb's copy has only in-frame clones and leaves some out. This sample has roughly 200,000 clones, with 80% to 85% found just once. The CDR3 is 17 residues long. Germline values: CDR1 LNHDA, CDR2 SQIVND (reference sequence). The trim removed 0 bases at V and 3 bases at J, leaving 8 bases unmatched. This TCR derives from a woman in her 30s who had been exposed to COVID-19. The chain joins TRBV19 to TRBJ2-1; 7 bases line up with TRBD2. The specimen was PBMCs or T cells enriched from blood (not recorded which). CDR3 bases: TGTGCCAGTAGTATAGAGTGGGGCGGGGGATACTACAATGAGCAGTTCTTC. This gives the protein CASSIEWGGGYYNEQFF.